This TCR beta chain stems from a study of blood T cells in healthy people across ages. CDR3 length equals 13 residues. V gave up 5 bases and J gave up 6 bases, with 14 bases separating them. Together with a sample-barcoded 5' primer, a J-beta primer mix was included in a second PCR lasting about 7 to 11 cycles. Every individual sample yielded 3 million or more paired-end reads (each containing CDR3). TCRdb itself ran the 5' RACE reads through MiXCR, one entry per CDR3 protein. Of nearly 800,000 distinct CDR3 sequences in the sample, roughly 25% are singletons; the top ten hold approximately 4%. Researchers collected around 10 milliliters of peripheral blood from every single donor. The sample was also reused in another study, on T cells of mothers and their children. That report adds: Mother-child pairs who were related displayed a slightly higher overlap than unrelated pairs, a difference that was non-significant.

This TCR came from a boy between 10 and 17 years old in good health. V is TRBV12-3 or TRBV12-4 and J is TRBJ2-7, with TRBD2 as a possible D gene (5 bases). The specimen sequenced was blood. The CDR3: CASSPASRGEQYF. The CDR3 DNA reads TGTGCCAGCAGTCCCGCCTCCCGGGGCGAGCAGTACTTC.